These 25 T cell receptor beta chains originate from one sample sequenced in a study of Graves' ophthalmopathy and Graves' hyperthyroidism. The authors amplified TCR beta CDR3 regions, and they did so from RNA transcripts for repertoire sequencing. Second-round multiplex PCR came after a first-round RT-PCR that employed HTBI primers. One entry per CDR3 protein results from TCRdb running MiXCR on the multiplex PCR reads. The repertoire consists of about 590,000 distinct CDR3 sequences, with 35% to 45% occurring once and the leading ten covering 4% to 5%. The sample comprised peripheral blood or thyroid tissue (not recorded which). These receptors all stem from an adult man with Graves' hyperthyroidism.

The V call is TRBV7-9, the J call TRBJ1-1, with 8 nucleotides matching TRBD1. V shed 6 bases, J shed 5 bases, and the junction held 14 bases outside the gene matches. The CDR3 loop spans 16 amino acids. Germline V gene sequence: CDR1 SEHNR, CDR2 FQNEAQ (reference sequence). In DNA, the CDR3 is TGTGCCAGCAGACTCCTCGGACAGGGACGGTCGACTGAAGCTTTCTTT. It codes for CASRLLGQGRSTEAFF.

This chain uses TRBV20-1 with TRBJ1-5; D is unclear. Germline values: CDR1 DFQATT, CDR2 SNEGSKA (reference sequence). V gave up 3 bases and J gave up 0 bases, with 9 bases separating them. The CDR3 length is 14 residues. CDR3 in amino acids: CSASTPSSNQPQHF. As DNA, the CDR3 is TGCAGTGCTAGCACCCCCAGTAGCAATCAGCCCCAGCATTTT.

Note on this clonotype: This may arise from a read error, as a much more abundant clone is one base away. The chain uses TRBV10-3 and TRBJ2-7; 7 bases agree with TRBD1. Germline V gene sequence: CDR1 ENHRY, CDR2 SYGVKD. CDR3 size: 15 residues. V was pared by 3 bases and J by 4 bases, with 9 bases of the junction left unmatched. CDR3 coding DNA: TGTGCCATCAGTGACAAGGCAGGGGGAGATTACGAGCAGTACTTC. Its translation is CAISDKAGGDYEQYF.

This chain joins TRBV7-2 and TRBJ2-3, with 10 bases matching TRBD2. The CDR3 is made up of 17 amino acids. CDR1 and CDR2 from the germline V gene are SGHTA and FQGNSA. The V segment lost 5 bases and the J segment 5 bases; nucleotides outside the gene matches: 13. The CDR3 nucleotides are TGTGCCAGCAGCCGACCATCTAGCGGGAGCGCCAAAGATACGCAGTATTTT. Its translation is CASSRPSSGSAKDTQYF.

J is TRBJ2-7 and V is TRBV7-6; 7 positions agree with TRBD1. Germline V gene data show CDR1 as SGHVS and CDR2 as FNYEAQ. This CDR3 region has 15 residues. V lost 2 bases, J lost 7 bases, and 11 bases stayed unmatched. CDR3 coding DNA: TGTGCCAGCAGCTTAAGCGAGGGGGCTACCGGGGAGCAGTACTTC. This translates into CASSLSEGATGEQYF.

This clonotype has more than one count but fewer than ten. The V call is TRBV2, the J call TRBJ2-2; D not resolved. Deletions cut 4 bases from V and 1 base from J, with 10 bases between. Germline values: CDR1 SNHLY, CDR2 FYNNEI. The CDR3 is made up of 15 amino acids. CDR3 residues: CASSGNAVNTGELFF. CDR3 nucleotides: TGTGCCAGCAGTGGAAATGCAGTGAACACCGGGGAGCTGTTTTTT.

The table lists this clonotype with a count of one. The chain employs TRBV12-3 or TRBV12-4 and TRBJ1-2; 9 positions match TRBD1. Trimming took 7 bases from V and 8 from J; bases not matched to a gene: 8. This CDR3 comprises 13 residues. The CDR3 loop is CASNLGDRVGYTF. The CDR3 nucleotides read TGTGCCAGCAACCTTGGGGACAGGGTCGGCTACACCTTC.

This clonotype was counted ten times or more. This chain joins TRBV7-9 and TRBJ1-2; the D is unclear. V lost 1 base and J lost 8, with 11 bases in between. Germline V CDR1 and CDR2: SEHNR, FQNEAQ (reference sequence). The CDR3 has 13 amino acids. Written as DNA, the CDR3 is TGTGCCAGCAGCTTAGGGGCAGGCAAAGGCTACACCTTC. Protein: CASSLGAGKGYTF.

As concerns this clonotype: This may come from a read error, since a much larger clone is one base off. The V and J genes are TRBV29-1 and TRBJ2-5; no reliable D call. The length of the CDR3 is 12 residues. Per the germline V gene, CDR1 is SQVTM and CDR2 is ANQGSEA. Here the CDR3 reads CSVVRVGEAQYF. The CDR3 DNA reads TGCAGCGTTGTAAGGGTTGGAGAGGCCCAGTACTTC.

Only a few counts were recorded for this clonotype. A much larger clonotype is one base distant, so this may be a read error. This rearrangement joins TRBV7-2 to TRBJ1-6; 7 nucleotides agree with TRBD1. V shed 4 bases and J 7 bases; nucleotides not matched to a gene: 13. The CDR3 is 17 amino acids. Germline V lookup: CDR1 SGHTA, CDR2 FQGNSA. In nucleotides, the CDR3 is TGTGCCAGCAGCTGGCCGGGACAGAGGTCAAGAAATTCACCCCTCCACTTT. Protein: CASSWPGQRSRNSPLHF.

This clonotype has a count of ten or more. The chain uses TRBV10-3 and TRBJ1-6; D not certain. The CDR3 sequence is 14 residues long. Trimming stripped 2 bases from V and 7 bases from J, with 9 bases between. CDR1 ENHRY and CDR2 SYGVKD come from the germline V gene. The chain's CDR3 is CAISERTSNSPLHF. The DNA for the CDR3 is TGTGCCATCAGTGAGCGGACGTCGAATTCACCCCTCCACTTT.

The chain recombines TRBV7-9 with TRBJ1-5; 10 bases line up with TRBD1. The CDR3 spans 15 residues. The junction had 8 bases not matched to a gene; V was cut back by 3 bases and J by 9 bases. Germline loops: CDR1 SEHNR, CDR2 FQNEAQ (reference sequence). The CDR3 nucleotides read TGTGCCAGCAGCTTCCGGGACAGGGGCTTCAGGCCCCAGCATTTT. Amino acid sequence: CASSFRDRGFRPQHF.

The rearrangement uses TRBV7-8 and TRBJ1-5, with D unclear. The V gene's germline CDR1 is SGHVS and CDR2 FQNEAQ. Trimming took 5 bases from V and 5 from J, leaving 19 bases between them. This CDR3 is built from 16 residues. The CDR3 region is CASSPTLPGRDQPQHF. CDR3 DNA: TGTGCCAGCAGCCCCACTTTGCCCGGGAGGGATCAGCCCCAGCATTTT.

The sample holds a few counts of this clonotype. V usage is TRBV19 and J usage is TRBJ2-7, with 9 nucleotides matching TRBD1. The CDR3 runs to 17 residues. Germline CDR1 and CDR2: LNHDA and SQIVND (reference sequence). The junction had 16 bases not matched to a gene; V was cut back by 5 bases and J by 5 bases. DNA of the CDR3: TGTGCCAGTAGTGCAAACCCCGGGACAGGGTATTCCGACGAGCAGTACTTC. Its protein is CASSANPGTGYSDEQYF.

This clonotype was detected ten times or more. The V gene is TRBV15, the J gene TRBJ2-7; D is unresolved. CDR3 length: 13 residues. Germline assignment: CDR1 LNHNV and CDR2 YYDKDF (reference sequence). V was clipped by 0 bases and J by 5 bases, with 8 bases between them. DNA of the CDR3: TGTGCCACCAGCAGAGATTATACGGACGAGCAGTACTTC. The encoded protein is CATSRDYTDEQYF.

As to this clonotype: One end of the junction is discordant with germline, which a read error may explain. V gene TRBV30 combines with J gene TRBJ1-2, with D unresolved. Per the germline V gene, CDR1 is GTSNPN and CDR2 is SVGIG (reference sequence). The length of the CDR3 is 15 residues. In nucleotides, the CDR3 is TGTGCCTGGAGTGTGGCAGCGCACTCATACTATGGCCACACCTTC. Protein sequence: CAWSVAAHSYYGHTF. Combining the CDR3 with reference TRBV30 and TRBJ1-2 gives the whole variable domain SQTIHQWPATLVQPVGSPLSLECTVEGTSNPNLYWYRQAAGRGLQLLFYSVGIGQISSEVPQNLSASRPQDRQFILSSKKLLLSDSGFYLCAWSVAAHSYYGHTFGSGTRLTVV.

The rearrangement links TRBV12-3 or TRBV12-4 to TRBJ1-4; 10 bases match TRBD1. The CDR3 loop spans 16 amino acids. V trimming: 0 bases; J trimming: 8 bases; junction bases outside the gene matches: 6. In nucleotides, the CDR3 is TGTGCCAGCAGTTTAGCGCGGGGACAGGGGAGGGAAAAACTGTTTTTT. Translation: CASSLARGQGREKLFF.

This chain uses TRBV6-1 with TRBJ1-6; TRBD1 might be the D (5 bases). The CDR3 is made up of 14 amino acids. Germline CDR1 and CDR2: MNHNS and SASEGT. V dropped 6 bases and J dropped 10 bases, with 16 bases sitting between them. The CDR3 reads CASRAGREGSPLHF. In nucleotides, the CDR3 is TGTGCCAGCAGGGCTGGCAGGGAAGGATCACCCCTCCACTTT.

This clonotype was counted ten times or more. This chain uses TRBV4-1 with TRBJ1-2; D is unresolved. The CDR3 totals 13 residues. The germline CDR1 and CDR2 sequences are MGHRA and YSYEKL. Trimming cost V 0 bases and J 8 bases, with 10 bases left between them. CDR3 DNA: TGCGCCAGCAGCCAAGATCGGACCTGGGGCTACACCTTC. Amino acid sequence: CASSQDRTWGYTF.

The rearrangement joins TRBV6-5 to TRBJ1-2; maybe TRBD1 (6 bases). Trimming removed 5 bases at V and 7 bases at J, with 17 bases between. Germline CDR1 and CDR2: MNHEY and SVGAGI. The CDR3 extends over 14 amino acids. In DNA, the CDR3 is TGTGCCAGCAGTGAAGGGGGGCCGCTAAGTGGCTACACCTTC. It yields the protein CASSEGGPLSGYTF.

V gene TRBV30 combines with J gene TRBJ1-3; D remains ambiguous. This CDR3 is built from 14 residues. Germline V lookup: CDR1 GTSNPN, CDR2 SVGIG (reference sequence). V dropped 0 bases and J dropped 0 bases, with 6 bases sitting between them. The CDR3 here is CAWSVPVSGNTIYF. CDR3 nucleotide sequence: TGTGCCTGGAGTGTACCGGTCTCTGGAAACACCATATATTTT.

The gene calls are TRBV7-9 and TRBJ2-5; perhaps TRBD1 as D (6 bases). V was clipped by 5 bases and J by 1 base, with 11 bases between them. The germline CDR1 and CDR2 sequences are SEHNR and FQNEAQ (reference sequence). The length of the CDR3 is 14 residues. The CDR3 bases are TGTGCCAGCAGCCATCGGGACACCCAAGAGACCCAGTACTTC. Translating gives CASSHRDTQETQYF.

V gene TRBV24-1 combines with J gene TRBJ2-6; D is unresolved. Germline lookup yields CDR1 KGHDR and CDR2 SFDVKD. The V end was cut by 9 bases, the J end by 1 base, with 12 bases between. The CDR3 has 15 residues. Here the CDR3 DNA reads TGTGCCACCGGGCTGATATCGTCTGGGGCCAACGTCCTGACTTTC. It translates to CATGLISSGANVLTF.

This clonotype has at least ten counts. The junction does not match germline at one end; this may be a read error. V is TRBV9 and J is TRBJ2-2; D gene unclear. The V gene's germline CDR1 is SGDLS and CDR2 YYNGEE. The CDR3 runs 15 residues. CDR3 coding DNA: TGTACCAGCAGCGTAACGACATCGAACACCGGGGAGCTGTTTTTT. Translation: CTSSVTTSNTGELFF. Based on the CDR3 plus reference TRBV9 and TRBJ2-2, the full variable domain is DSGVTQTPKHLITATGQRVTLRCSPRSGDLSVYWYQQSLDQGLQFLIQYYNGEERAKGNILERFSAQQFPDLHSELNLSSLELGDSALYFCTSSVTTSNTGELFFGEGSRLTVL.

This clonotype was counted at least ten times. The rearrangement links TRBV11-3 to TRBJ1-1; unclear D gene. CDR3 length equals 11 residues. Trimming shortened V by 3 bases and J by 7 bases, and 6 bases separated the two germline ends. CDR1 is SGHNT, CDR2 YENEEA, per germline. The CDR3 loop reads CASSFMGEAFF. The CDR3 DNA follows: TGTGCCAGCAGCTTTATGGGTGAAGCTTTCTTT.